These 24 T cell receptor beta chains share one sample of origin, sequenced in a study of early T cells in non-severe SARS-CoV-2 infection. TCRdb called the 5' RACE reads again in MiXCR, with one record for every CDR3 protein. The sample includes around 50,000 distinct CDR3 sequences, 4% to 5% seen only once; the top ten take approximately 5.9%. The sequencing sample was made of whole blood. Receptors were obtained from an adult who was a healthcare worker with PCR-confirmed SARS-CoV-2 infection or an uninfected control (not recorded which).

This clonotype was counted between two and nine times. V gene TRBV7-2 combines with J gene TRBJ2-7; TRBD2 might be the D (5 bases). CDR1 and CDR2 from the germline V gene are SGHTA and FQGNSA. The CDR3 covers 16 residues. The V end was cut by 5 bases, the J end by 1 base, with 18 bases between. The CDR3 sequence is CASSTRGLSLSYEQYF. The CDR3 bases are TGTGCCAGCAGCACCCGAGGACTGAGCTTATCCTACGAGCAGTACTTC.

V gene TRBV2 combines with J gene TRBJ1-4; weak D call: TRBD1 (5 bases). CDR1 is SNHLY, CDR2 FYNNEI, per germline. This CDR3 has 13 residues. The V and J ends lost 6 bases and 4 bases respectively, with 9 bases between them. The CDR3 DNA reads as TGTGCCAGCAGGTTCCAGGGTAATGAAAAACTGTTTTTT. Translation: CASRFQGNEKLFF.

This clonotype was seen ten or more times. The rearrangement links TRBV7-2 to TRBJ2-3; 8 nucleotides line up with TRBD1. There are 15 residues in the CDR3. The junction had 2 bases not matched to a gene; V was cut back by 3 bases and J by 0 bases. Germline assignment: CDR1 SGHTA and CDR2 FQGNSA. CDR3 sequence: CASSLTGASTDTQYF. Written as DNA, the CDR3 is TGTGCCAGCAGCTTGACAGGGGCTAGCACAGATACGCAGTATTTT. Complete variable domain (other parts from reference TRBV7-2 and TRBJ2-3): GAGVSQSPSNKVTEKGKDVELRCDPISGHTALYWYRQSLGQGLEFLIYFQGNSAPDKSGLPSDRFSAERTGGSVSTLTIQRTQQEDSAVYLCASSLTGASTDTQYFGPGTRLTVL.

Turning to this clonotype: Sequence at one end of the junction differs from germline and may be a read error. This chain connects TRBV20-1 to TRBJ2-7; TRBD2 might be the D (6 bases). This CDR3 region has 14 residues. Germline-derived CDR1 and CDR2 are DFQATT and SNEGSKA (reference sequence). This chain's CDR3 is CSARDYSRGYEHYF. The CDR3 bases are TGCAGTGCTAGAGATTATTCGCGGGGCTACGAGCACTACTTC.

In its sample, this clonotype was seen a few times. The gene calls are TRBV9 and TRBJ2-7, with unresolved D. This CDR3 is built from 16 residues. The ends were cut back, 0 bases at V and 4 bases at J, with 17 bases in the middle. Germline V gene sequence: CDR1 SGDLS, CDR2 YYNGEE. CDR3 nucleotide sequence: TGTGCCAGCAGCGTAGCCGGCGGCCAGGCATTGTACGAGCAGTACTTC. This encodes CASSVAGGQALYEQYF. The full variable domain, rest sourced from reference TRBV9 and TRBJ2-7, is DSGVTQTPKHLITATGQRVTLRCSPRSGDLSVYWYQQSLDQGLQFLIQYYNGEERAKGNILERFSAQQFPDLHSELNLSSLELGDSALYFCASSVAGGQALYEQYFGPGTRLTVT.

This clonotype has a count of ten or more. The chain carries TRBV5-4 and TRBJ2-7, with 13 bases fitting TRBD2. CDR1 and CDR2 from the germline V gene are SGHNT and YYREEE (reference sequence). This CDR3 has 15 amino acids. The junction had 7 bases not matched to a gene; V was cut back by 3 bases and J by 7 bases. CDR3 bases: TGTGCCAGCAGCTCACTAGCGGGAGGGCCTAAAGAGCAGTACTTC. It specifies CASSSLAGGPKEQYF.

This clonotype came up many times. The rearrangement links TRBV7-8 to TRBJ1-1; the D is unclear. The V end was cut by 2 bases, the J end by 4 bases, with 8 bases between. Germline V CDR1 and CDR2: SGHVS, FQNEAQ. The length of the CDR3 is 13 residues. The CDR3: CASSLSPSTEAFF. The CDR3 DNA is TGTGCCAGCAGCTTATCCCCTAGCACTGAAGCTTTCTTT.

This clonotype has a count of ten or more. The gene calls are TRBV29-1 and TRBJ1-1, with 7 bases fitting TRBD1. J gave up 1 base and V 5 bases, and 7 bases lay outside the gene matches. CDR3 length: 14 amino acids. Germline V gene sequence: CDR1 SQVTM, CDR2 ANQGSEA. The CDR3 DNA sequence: TGCAGCGTTATCCCCGGGACAGAGAACACTGAAGCTTTCTTT. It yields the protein CSVIPGTENTEAFF. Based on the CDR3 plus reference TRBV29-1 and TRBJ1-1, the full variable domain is SAVISQKPSRDICQRGTSLTIQCQVDSQVTMMFWYRQQPGQSLTLIATANQGSEATYESGFVIDKFPISRPNLTFSTLTVSNMSPEDSSIYLCSVIPGTENTEAFFGQGTRLTVV.

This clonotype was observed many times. In nucleotides, the CDR3 is TGTGCCAGCAGTCCCCCTCCGGGACAGGGGTCCTACGAGCAGTACTTC. Translation gives CASSPPPGQGSYEQYF. The V call is TRBV6-5, the J call TRBJ2-7; 10 positions agree with TRBD1. Per germline, CDR1 MNHEY and CDR2 SVGAGI. The CDR3 runs to 16 residues. The V and J ends lost 5 bases and 1 base, in that order; junction bases with no gene match: 8.

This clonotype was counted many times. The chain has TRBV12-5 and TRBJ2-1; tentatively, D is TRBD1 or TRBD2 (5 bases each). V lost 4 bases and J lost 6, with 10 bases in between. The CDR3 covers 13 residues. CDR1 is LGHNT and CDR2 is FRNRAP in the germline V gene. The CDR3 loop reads CASGSYGANEQFF. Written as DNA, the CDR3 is TGTGCTAGTGGTTCATACGGGGCCAATGAGCAGTTCTTC.

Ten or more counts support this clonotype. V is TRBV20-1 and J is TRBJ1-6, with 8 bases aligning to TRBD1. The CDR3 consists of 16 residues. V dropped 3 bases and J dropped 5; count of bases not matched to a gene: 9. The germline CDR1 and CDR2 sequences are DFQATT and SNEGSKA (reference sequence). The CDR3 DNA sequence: TGCAGTGCTAGCCATCGGACAGGGAGTGATAATTCACCCCTCCACTTT. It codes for CSASHRTGSDNSPLHF.

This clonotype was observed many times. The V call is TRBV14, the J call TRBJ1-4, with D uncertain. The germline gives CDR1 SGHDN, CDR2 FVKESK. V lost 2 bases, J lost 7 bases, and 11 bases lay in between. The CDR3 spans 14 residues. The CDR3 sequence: CASSQSPRSEKLFF. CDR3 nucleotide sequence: TGTGCCAGCAGCCAAAGCCCCCGGAGTGAAAAACTGTTTTTT.

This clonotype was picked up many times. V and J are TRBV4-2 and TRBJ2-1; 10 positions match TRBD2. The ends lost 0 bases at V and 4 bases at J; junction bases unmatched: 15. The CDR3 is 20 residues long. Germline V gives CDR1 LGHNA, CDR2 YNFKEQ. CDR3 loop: CASSQDRSLAGVSLYNEQFF. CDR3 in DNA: TGTGCCAGCAGCCAAGATCGGAGTCTAGCGGGAGTGTCCCTATACAATGAGCAGTTCTTC.

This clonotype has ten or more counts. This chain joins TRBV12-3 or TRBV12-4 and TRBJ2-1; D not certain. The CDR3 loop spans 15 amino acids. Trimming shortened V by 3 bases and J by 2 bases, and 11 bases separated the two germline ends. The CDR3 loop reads CASSFGQTAYNEQFF. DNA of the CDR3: TGTGCCAGCAGTTTCGGTCAGACCGCCTACAATGAGCAGTTCTTC.

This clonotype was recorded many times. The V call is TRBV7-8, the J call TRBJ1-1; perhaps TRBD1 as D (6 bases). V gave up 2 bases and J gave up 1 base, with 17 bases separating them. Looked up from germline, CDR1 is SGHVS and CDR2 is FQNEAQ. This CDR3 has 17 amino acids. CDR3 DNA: TGTGCCAGCAGCTTATGGCCGAAGGGGGGGCCGAACACTGAAGCTTTCTTT. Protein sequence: CASSLWPKGGPNTEAFF.

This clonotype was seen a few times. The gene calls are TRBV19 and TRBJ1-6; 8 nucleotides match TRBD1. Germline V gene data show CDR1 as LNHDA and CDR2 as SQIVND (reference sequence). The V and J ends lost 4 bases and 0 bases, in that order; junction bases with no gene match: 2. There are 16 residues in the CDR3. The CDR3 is CASSSRGLSYNSPLHF. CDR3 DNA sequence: TGTGCCAGTAGTAGCAGGGGGCTCTCCTATAATTCACCCCTCCACTTT.

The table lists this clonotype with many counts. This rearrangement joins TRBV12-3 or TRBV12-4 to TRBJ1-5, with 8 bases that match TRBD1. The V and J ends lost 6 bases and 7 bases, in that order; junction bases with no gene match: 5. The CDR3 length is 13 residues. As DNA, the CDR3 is TGTGCCAGCAGCCTCGGACAGGGCCAGCCCCAGCATTTT. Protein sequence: CASSLGQGQPQHF.

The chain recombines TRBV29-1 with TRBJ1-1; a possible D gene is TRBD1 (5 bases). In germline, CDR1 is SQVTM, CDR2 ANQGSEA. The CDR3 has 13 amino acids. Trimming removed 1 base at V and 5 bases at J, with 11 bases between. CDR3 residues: CSVEGGKGTEAFF. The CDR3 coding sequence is TGCAGCGTTGAAGGTGGTAAGGGGACTGAAGCTTTCTTT.

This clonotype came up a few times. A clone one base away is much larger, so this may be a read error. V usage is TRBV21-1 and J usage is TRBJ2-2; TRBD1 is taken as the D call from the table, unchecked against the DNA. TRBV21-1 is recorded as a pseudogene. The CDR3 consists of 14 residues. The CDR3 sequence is CVSKGQGNTGELFF. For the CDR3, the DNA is TGTGTCAGCAAGGGACAGGGGAACACCGGGGAGCTGTTTTTT.

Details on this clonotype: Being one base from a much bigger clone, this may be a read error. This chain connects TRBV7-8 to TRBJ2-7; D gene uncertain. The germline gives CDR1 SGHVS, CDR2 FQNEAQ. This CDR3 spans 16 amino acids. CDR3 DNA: TGTGCCATCAGCTTAGGTCTAGGGCCGATTGCCTACGAGCAGTACTTC. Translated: CAISLGLGPIAYEQYF.

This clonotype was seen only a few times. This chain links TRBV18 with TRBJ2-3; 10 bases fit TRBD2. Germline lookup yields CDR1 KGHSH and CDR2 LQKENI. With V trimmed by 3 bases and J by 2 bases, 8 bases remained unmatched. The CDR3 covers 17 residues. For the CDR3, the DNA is TGTGCCAGCTCACCGCAACTAGCGGGATTTACCACAGATACGCAGTATTTT. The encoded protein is CASSPQLAGFTTDTQYF.

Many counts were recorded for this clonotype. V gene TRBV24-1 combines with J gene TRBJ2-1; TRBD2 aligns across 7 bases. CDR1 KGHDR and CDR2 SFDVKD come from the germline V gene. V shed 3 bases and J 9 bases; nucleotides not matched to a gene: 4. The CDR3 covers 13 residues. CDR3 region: CATSDGGGSEQFF. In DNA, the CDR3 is TGTGCCACCAGTGATGGGGGAGGGAGTGAGCAGTTCTTC.

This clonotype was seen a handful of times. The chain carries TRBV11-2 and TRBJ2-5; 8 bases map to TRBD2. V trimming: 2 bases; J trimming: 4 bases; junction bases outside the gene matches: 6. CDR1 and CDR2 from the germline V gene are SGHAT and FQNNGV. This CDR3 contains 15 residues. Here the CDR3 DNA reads TGTGCCAGCAGCTTATTGGGACTAGTGACAGAGACCCAGTACTTC. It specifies CASSLLGLVTETQYF.

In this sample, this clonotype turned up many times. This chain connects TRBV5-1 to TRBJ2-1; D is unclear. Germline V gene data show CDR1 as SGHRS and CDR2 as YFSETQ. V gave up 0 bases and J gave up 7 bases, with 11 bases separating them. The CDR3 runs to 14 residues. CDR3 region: CASSLAGWGNEQFF. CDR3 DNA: TGCGCCAGCAGCTTGGCCGGGTGGGGAAATGAGCAGTTCTTC.